This TCR beta chain was documented in a study of blood T cell repertoires in COVID-19. Looking at the study overall: The origin of the acute and convalescent COVID-19 samples was the United States, Italy and Spain.

The repertoire was sequenced with immunoSEQ multiplex PCR; TCRdb's copy has only in-frame clones and lacks some. The sample shows 45,000 to 60,000 clones, 85% of them seen only once. The length of the CDR3 is 12 residues. The ends were cut back, 5 bases at V and 3 bases at J, with 8 bases in the middle. Germline values: CDR1 SGHVS, CDR2 FQNEAQ. This sequence joins TRBV7-8 and TRBJ2-7, with D unresolved. Input material: peripheral blood. This TCR derives from a human donor in a cohort sampled during active COVID-19. The CDR3 DNA sequence: TGTGCCAGCAGCCAAGACAACTACGAGCAGTACTTC. Amino acids: CASSQDNYEQYF.